These 15 T cell receptor beta chains originate from one sample sequenced in a study of cytomegalovirus exposure and HLA in healthy donors. Sequencing used immunoSEQ multiplex PCR; TCRdb keeps in-frame clones, though not all of them. The table has around 230,000 clones, 86% seen once. The material sequenced was PBMCs. These receptors originate from a woman aged 30 to 39 in good health and CMV-seropositive.

The sample holds one count of this clone. The chain employs TRBV5-1 and TRBJ2-1; 9 positions agree with TRBD2. V lost 6 bases and J lost 9; bases outside the gene matches: 16. Germline loops: CDR1 SGHRS, CDR2 YFSETQ. CDR3 length: 16 residues. DNA of the CDR3: TGCGCCAGCACCCTAAATGCCGGGACTAGCTCCGGTGAGCAGTTCTTC. Translating gives CASTLNAGTSSGEQFF. The complete variable domain, with remaining parts taken from reference TRBV5-1 and TRBJ2-1, reads KAGVTQTPRYLIKTRGQQVTLSCSPISGHRSVSWYQQTPGQGLQFLFEYFSETQRNKGNFPGRFSGRQFSNSRSEMNVSTLELGDSALYLCASTLNAGTSSGEQFFGPGTRLTVL.

This chain joins TRBV10-3 and TRBJ2-3; TRBD1 agrees at 10 bases. Germline V gives CDR1 ENHRY, CDR2 SYGVKD. V dropped 3 bases and J dropped 3; count of bases not matched to a gene: 6. This CDR3 has 16 amino acids. DNA of the CDR3: TGTGCCATCAGTGAACGGGGACAGGGGAAGACAGATACGCAGTATTTT. This encodes CAISERGQGKTDTQYF.

The chain has TRBV9 and TRBJ1-4, with TRBD1 matching over 7 bases. Looked up from germline, CDR1 is SGDLS and CDR2 is YYNGEE. After removal of 3 bases from V and 3 bases from J, the junction contained 11 bases not matched to a gene. The length of the CDR3 is 17 residues. DNA of the CDR3: TGTGCCAGCAGCGAGTGGACAGGTGGACAACCTAATGAAAAACTGTTTTTT. Translation gives CASSEWTGGQPNEKLFF.

The chain carries TRBV5-1 and TRBJ2-3, with D possibly being TRBD1 (5 bases). CDR3 length: 14 residues. Trimming cost V 4 bases and J 2 bases, with 11 bases left between them. Looked up from germline, CDR1 is SGHRS and CDR2 is YFSETQ. The CDR3 loop is CASSGNRNTDTQYF. The DNA for the CDR3 is TGCGCCAGCAGCGGGAACAGGAACACAGATACGCAGTATTTT. The whole variable domain, filled in from reference TRBV5-1 and TRBJ2-3, reads KAGVTQTPRYLIKTRGQQVTLSCSPISGHRSVSWYQQTPGQGLQFLFEYFSETQRNKGNFPGRFSGRQFSNSRSEMNVSTLELGDSALYLCASSGNRNTDTQYFGPGTRLTVL.

This clone was picked up one time. This chain connects TRBV27 to TRBJ2-3; 7 positions agree with TRBD2. Germline CDR1 reads MNHEY; CDR2 reads SMNVEV (reference sequence). CDR3 length equals 17 residues. V dropped 1 base and J dropped 2; count of bases not matched to a gene: 9. CDR3 bases: TGTGCCAGCAGTTTATTCTTGGGGGGGGGAGTCACAGATACGCAGTATTTT. This encodes CASSLFLGGGVTDTQYF.

V is TRBV5-1 and J is TRBJ2-6; TRBD1 agrees at 7 bases. The CDR3 is 18 residues long. Trimming took 3 bases from V and 0 from J; bases not matched to a gene: 9. Germline V gene sequence: CDR1 SGHRS, CDR2 YFSETQ. The CDR3: CASSSPGQSLSGANVLTF. The CDR3 coding sequence is TGCGCCAGCAGCTCTCCGGGACAGAGTCTCTCTGGGGCCAACGTCCTGACTTTC.

This clone was detected only once. The chain couples TRBV14 to TRBJ2-7, with 9 bases fitting TRBD1. V dropped 2 bases and J dropped 2; count of bases not matched to a gene: 16. Germline CDR1 SGHDN, CDR2 FVKESK. The CDR3 contains 19 residues. The CDR3 is CASSQLLGTGQGNAYEQYF. In DNA form, the CDR3 reads TGTGCCAGCAGCCAACTTCTCGGGACGGGACAGGGTAATGCCTACGAGCAGTACTTC. The whole variable domain, remainder taken from reference TRBV14 and TRBJ2-7, is EAGVTQFPSHSVIEKGQTVTLRCDPISGHDNLYWYRRVMGKEIKFLLHFVKESKQDESGMPNNRFLAERTGGTYSTLKVQPAELEDSGVYFCASSQLLGTGQGNAYEQYFGPGTRLTVT.

The chain uses TRBV12-5 and TRBJ1-1, with D uncertain. V gave up 0 bases and J gave up 0 bases, with 11 bases separating them. The length of the CDR3 is 16 residues. The germline V gene has CDR1 LGHNT and CDR2 FRNRAP. Written as DNA, the CDR3 is TGTGCTAGTGGTTTGGTAACGGGAACGGTGAACACTGAAGCTTTCTTT. Translation gives CASGLVTGTVNTEAFF.

This chain joins TRBV9 and TRBJ2-3, with TRBD2 identical over 7 bases. The CDR3 is 15 residues long. The germline V gene has CDR1 SGDLS and CDR2 YYNGEE. Trimming at V came to 4 bases and at J to 1 base, leaving 6 bases not matched to a gene. DNA of the CDR3: TGTGCCAGCAGCCCCGGCGGGGGTGGCACAGATACGCAGTATTTT. Its translation is CASSPGGGGTDTQYF.

This chain joins TRBV6-6 and TRBJ1-1; a weak D match, TRBD1 (5 bases). CDR1 is MNHNY and CDR2 is SVGAGI in the germline V gene (reference sequence). The CDR3 has 14 residues. V gave up 6 bases and J gave up 0 bases, with 11 bases separating them. The CDR3 nucleotides read TGTGCCAGCAGACCGGAGGGGTTGAACACTGAAGCTTTCTTT. Encoded protein: CASRPEGLNTEAFF.

This clone has more than one count but fewer than ten. The rearrangement links TRBV11-2 to TRBJ2-1; unclear D gene. V lost 7 bases and J lost 6, with 16 bases in between. CDR3 length: 14 amino acids. Germline V lookup: CDR1 SGHAT, CDR2 FQNNGV. The CDR3, as DNA: TGTGCCAGCAAGTATAGCTTGTCAACCAATGAGCAGTTCTTC. Its protein product is CASKYSLSTNEQFF.

This chain connects TRBV6-1 to TRBJ2-7; 8 bases agree with TRBD1. Germline CDR1 is MNHNS and CDR2 is SASEGT. Trimming took 7 bases from V and 2 from J; bases not matched to a gene: 10. The CDR3 has 15 residues. CDR3: CASTALRQGTYEQYF. The CDR3 nucleotides are TGTGCCAGCACCGCCTTAAGACAGGGGACCTACGAGCAGTACTTC.

The J gene is TRBJ2-1, the V gene TRBV30, with 7 bases identical to TRBD2. This CDR3 spans 14 amino acids. Germline CDR1 and CDR2: GTSNPN and SVGIG (reference sequence). V was pared by 0 bases and J by 5 bases, with 4 bases of the junction left unmatched. Here the CDR3 DNA reads TGTGCCTGGAGTGTCAGGGCGGGAGACAATGAGCAGTTCTTC. Protein sequence: CAWSVRAGDNEQFF.

Concerning this clone itself: The sample carries other DNA sequences with the same CDR3. The chain has TRBV5-1 and TRBJ2-3; D remains ambiguous. The CDR3 has 11 residues. Germline V gene data show CDR1 as SGHRS and CDR2 as YFSETQ. V was shortened by 1 base and J by 6 bases, with 3 bases between the two germline ends. CDR3 sequence reads: CASSLLDTQYF. CDR3 coding DNA: TGCGCCAGCAGCTTGCTGGATACGCAGTATTTT.

J is TRBJ2-7 and V is TRBV5-1; the match to TRBD1 covers 7 bases. V lost 4 bases and J lost 3; bases outside the gene matches: 7. The V gene's germline CDR1 is SGHRS and CDR2 YFSETQ. The CDR3 contains 14 residues. The CDR3: CASSAMGQYYEQYF. DNA for the CDR3: TGCGCCAGCAGCGCGATGGGACAGTACTACGAGCAGTACTTC.